This T cell receptor (beta chain) is from a study of prognosis after radiotherapy for stage I lung cancer. As for the study in general: Radiotherapy was SBRT in 3 to 5 fractions with a biologically effective dose of at least 100 Gy. Study-level points and caveats: Differing TRBV and TRBJ gene usage was reportedly seen between patients with and without metastases.

By share, this clonotype counts as medium-sized (0.01 to 0.1%). Its specificity is not known. Researchers used two-round multiplex PCR to amplify TCR beta CDR3 starting from genomic DNA. Primers (each specific to one TRBV or TRBJ gene) were used in first-round PCR. As the PCR entered its second round, universal primers were used. MiXCR was run by TCRdb on the multiplex PCR reads, yielding one entry per CDR3 protein. The sample contains more than 9,500 distinct CDR3 sequences, about 56% of which appear only once. Trimming cost V 2 bases and J 0 bases, with 11 bases left between them. The germline gives CDR1 DFQATT, CDR2 SNEGSKA (reference sequence). CDR3 length: 15 residues.

The receptor's source is a donor at least 50 years old with non-small cell lung cancer. The V call is TRBV20-1, the J call TRBJ1-5; D may be TRBD1 (6 bases). This material consisted of PBMCs, taken before or after stereotactic body radiation therapy (not recorded which). CDR3 protein: CSARNQGHSNQPQHF. CDR3 sequence (DNA): TGCAGTGCTAGAAACCAGGGACATAGCAATCAGCCCCAGCATTTT.